This paragraph covers one TCR beta chain sequence. Its antigen is not known. The CDR3 is 16 amino acids. J gave up 0 bases and V 4 bases, and 8 bases lay outside the gene matches. Germline assignment: CDR1 SEHNR and CDR2 FQNEAQ (reference sequence). Amplification used 60 Vbeta primers and 13 Jbeta primers. Authors' data handling: Around 80 million unique TCR beta chains, roughly 11 million of them shared, were counted by a later analysis. Only in-frame clones appear in the TCRdb table, and some are missing; sequencing was by immunoSEQ multiplex PCR. The DNA was the basis for D and trimming; V, J and clone size are from that table. The table has just over 150,000 clones, approximately 84% seen once. This specimen comes from a study of cytomegalovirus exposure and HLA in healthy donors. Whereas donors were nominally healthy upon sampling, unrecorded immune exposures were probable. Study-wide findings and caveats: TCR beta chain V- and J-gene trimming was linked, in a later analysis, to a missense variant in DCLRE1C.

The V gene is TRBV7-9, the J gene TRBJ1-1; 7 nucleotides agree with TRBD1. The TCR was taken from a young woman in good health and CMV-seronegative. Sequenced sample: PBMCs. The CDR3 sequence: CASSSGTEYLNTEAFF. The CDR3 DNA follows: TGTGCCAGCAGCTCAGGGACAGAGTACTTGAACACTGAAGCTTTCTTT.